A selection of T cell receptor beta chains follows, all from one sample in a study of blood T cell repertoires in COVID-19. The protocol was immunoSEQ multiplex PCR, while the TCRdb copy is restricted to in-frame clones and leaves out a portion. The sample lists roughly 250,000 clones; roughly 91% were seen once. Material: peripheral blood. Every receptor here comes from a man aged 30-40 years with acute or convalescent COVID-19. The CDR3 runs from the conserved cysteine through the conserved F or W. The D gene is left open where the match is weak. A row's size may be missing; if present it is once, few, many or a size class.

d_call	v_call	clone_size	j_call	cdr3_nt	cdr3_aa
NA	TRBV6-2/TRBV6-3	NA	TRBJ1-5	TGTGCCAGCAGTTACTCGATCCGAGGGCAGCCCCAGCATTTT	CASSYSIRGQPQHF
TRBD1	TRBV19	NA	TRBJ1-5	TGTGCCAGTAGTATAGTGGACAGGGGGAGGAATCAGCCCCAGCATTTT	CASSIVDRGRNQPQHF
NA	TRBV11-3	NA	TRBJ2-1	TGTGCCAGCAGCTCATACCGAGGAGGTACTCATGAGCAGTTCTTC	CASSSYRGGTHEQFF
NA	TRBV5-1	NA	TRBJ2-5	TGCGCCAGCAGCTTCCAGCAAGAGACCCAGTACTTC	CASSFQQETQYF
TRBD2	TRBV6-6	NA	TRBJ2-1	TGTGCCAGCAGTTACCAGCGGGGCCGAAATGAGCAGTTCTTC	CASSYQRGRNEQFF
TRBD2	TRBV3-1/TRBV3-2	once	TRBJ2-2	TGTGCCAGCAGCCAACGGGGGAGGGATACCGGGGAGCTGTTTTTT	CASSQRGRDTGELFF
TRBD1	TRBV3-1/TRBV3-2	once	TRBJ1-1	TGTGCCAGCAGCCCGTTAGACAGGGTAGGGACTGAAGCTTTCTTT	CASSPLDRVGTEAFF
NA	TRBV27	NA	TRBJ1-2	TGTGCCAGCAGTTTAAAGGCAACAGGGAACTATGGCTACACCTTC	CASSLKATGNYGYTF
TRBD2	TRBV30	NA	TRBJ2-1	TGTGCCTGGAGTCCCGGACTAGCGGGGGGAGAGCAGTTCTTC	CAWSPGLAGGEQFF
TRBD2	TRBV4-1	NA	TRBJ2-1	TGCGCCAGCAAACACCTTATTAGCCGAGAGCGGGGCACATTCAATGAGCAGTTCTTC	CASKHLISRERGTFNEQFF
NA	TRBV5-5	few	TRBJ1-1	TGTGCCAGCAGCTTGGACAAGACCGGGAGGAACACTGAAGCTTTCTTT	CASSLDKTGRNTEAFF
TRBD1	TRBV7-9	NA	TRBJ2-4	TGTGCCAGCAGCTTATTGAAGGGGGCGCGGAACATTCAGTACTTC	CASSLLKGARNIQYF
NA	TRBV19	NA	TRBJ2-1	TGTGCCAGTAGTATAAGGGGTACTTCTGATGAGCAGTTCTTC	CASSIRGTSDEQFF
NA	TRBV2	NA	TRBJ2-6	TGTGCCAGCAGTGGGAGGGTGGGGCTCAACTCTGGGGCCAACGTCCTGACTTTC	CASSGRVGLNSGANVLTF
TRBD2	TRBV30	NA	TRBJ2-3	TGTGCCTGGAGTGTCTGGGGTAGCGGGAGGGCCGGTACGCAGTATTTT	CAWSVWGSGRAGTQYF
TRBD1	TRBV10-1	once	TRBJ1-4	TGCGCCAGCAGTGAGTCAGGGGCAGGGGGCAGCGGAAAACTGTTTTTT	CASSESGAGGSGKLFF
TRBD2	TRBV15	NA	TRBJ2-7	TGTGCCACCAGCAGGACTAGCGGGAGGGCCCGAGAGCAGTACTTC	CATSRTSGRAREQYF
TRBD2	TRBV3-1/TRBV3-2	NA	TRBJ2-7	TGTGCCAGCAGCCCATTCTGGACTAGCGGTTCCTACGAGCAGTACTTC	CASSPFWTSGSYEQYF
NA	TRBV23-1	NA	TRBJ1-4	TGCGCCAGCAGGCTTGAGGGACATCCAGAGGGAACTAATGAAAAACTGTTTTTT	CASRLEGHPEGTNEKLFF
NA	TRBV7-6	NA	TRBJ2-6	TGTGCCAGCAGCTTAGGGGCTACTGGGGCCAACGTCCTGACTTTC	CASSLGATGANVLTF
NA	TRBV16	NA	TRBJ1-1	TGTGCCAGCAGCCAATTTGGGGGCGCGGGCACTGAAGCTTTCTTT	CASSQFGGAGTEAFF
NA	TRBV19	NA	TRBJ1-1	TGTGCCAGTAGCTTCCTGATGGGGCGCGGATCGAACACTGAAGCTTTCTTT	CASSFLMGRGSNTEAFF
NA	TRBV4-1	NA	TRBJ2-1	TGCGCCAGCACATACGCAGTGGGGGGAACCTACAATGAGCAGTTCTTC	CASTYAVGGTYNEQFF
TRBD2	TRBV2	NA	TRBJ2-1	TGTGCCAGCAGTGATTGGGGGAGGGGCGAGCAGTTCTTC	CASSDWGRGEQFF
TRBD2	TRBV18	NA	TRBJ2-1	TGTGCCAGCTCACCACCTAGCGGGAGGGCCCAAGGAGAGCAGTTCTTC	CASSPPSGRAQGEQFF
NA	TRBV30	NA	TRBJ2-2	TGTGCCTGGAGTGCCCTTGGACAGAACACCGGGGAGCTGTTTTTT	CAWSALGQNTGELFF
TRBD2	TRBV10-3	once	TRBJ2-5	TGTGCCATCAGTGAACCCGGGAGGGAGACCCAGTACTTC	CAISEPGRETQYF
NA	TRBV12-3/TRBV12-4	NA	TRBJ1-5	TGTGCCAGCAGCGCACCGGATCAGCCCCAGCATTTT	CASSAPDQPQHF
NA	TRBV10-1	NA	TRBJ1-5	TGCGCCAGCGGTCAGGGTGCCCAGCCCCAGCATTTT	CASGQGAQPQHF
TRBD1	TRBV3-1/TRBV3-2	NA	TRBJ2-2	TGTGCCAGTAAGACAGGGGGCTCGTCCGGGGAGCTGTTTTTT	CASKTGGSSGELFF
NA	TRBV4-2	NA	TRBJ2-2	TGTGCCAGCAGCCAAGGAACACAGGGTGGGGAGCTGTTTTTT	CASSQGTQGGELFF
NA	TRBV5-1	once	TRBJ2-3	TGCGCCAGCCGGGTGGGGATGGGGAGCCCCCCAGATACGCAGTATTTT	CASRVGMGSPPDTQYF
NA	TRBV2	NA	TRBJ2-7	TGTGCCAGCAGTGAAGCGGCGGGGCCCTACGAGCAGTACTTC	CASSEAAGPYEQYF
NA	TRBV7-9	NA	TRBJ2-2	TGTGCCAGCGGGCACCTGACCGCGAACACCGGGGAGCTGTTTTTT	CASGHLTANTGELFF
TRBD1	TRBV3-1/TRBV3-2	NA	TRBJ1-1	TGTGCCAGCAGCCAAGGCAGGGGGCAGAGAGTCACTGAAGCTTTCTTT	CASSQGRGQRVTEAFF
NA	TRBV30	few	TRBJ1-2	TGTGCCTGGAGCGTGGACAGCGCGCACTATGGCTACACCTTC	CAWSVDSAHYGYTF
TRBD1	TRBV19	NA	TRBJ2-2	TGTGCCAGTAGTAAAGGACAGGGAACCGGGGAGCTGTTTTTT	CASSKGQGTGELFF
NA	TRBV18	NA	TRBJ2-7	TGTGCCAGCTCACCACTGGGCCCAGCCCCCTACGAGCAGTACTTC	CASSPLGPAPYEQYF
NA	TRBV6-5	NA	TRBJ2-2	TGTGCCGGTCAATTATCGGGGAGTGGAGCCGGGGAGCTGTTTTTT	CAGQLSGSGAGELFF
NA	TRBV7-9	NA	TRBJ1-3	TGTGCCAGCAGCTTGACAGTTTCAGGAAACACCATATATTTT	CASSLTVSGNTIYF
NA	TRBV7-8	NA	TRBJ2-1	TGTGCCAGCAGCTCGACGGAGCACTCCTACAATGAGCAGTTCTTC	CASSSTEHSYNEQFF
NA	TRBV7-9	NA	TRBJ2-1	TGTGCCAGCAGCTACGGAGGTCCCTACAATGAGCAGTTCTTC	CASSYGGPYNEQFF
NA	TRBV9	NA	TRBJ1-2	TGTGCCAGCAGCACACAATTTTCAACAGGATCTAACTATGGCTACACCTTC	CASSTQFSTGSNYGYTF
NA	TRBV24-1	NA	TRBJ2-1	TGTGCCACCAGAGGCAGGGGATACTACAATGAGCAGTTCTTC	CATRGRGYYNEQFF
NA	TRBV5-1	NA	TRBJ1-2	TGCGCCAGCAGCGAATACAGGAGTTTCTATGGCTACACCTTC	CASSEYRSFYGYTF
TRBD2	TRBV6-1	NA	TRBJ2-2	TGTGCCAGCAGTGCGGGTCTAGCGGGAAGGACGTTCGGGGAGCTGTTTTTT	CASSAGLAGRTFGELFF
TRBD1	TRBV11-2	NA	TRBJ1-2	TGTGCCAGCAGCTTGCGACAGGGGGCAATGGGGTTTGGCTACACCTTC	CASSLRQGAMGFGYTF